These 30 T cell receptor beta chains share one sample of origin, sequenced in a study of technical replicates of blood from four donors. The method was immunoSEQ multiplex PCR; TCRdb's version includes in-frame clones alone and lacks a portion of them. The table includes under 80,000 clones, approximately 96% detected once. The sequenced material came from T cells isolated from PBMCs. Receptors originate from a human donor in good health.

The V gene is TRBV6-5, the J gene TRBJ2-1, with a possible D match to TRBD1 (6 bases). The germline gives CDR1 MNHEY, CDR2 SVGAGI. V lost 5 bases and J lost 10, with 12 bases in between. The CDR3 is made up of 12 amino acids. The CDR3 reads CASSHAGTEQFF. For the CDR3, the DNA is TGTGCCAGCAGTCACGCCGGGACAGAGCAGTTCTTC.

This clone was observed once. The rearrangement uses TRBV7-9 and TRBJ2-7; D call uncertain. CDR3 size: 12 residues. The ends were cut back, 1 base at V and 6 bases at J, with 7 bases in the middle. Germline lookup yields CDR1 SEHNR and CDR2 FQNEAQ (reference sequence). The CDR3 is CASSLELIEQYF. The CDR3 DNA reads TGTGCCAGCAGCTTAGAGCTAATCGAGCAGTACTTC.

The chain joins TRBV27 to TRBJ2-1; 7 bases match TRBD1. V shed 8 bases and J 4 bases; nucleotides not matched to a gene: 8. Germline CDR1 MNHEY, CDR2 SMNVEV (reference sequence). The length of the CDR3 is 14 residues. DNA for the CDR3: TGTGCCAGCGCAAACAGGGGTGGATACAATGAGCAGTTCTTC. It specifies CASANRGGYNEQFF.

The chain recombines TRBV30 with TRBJ1-1; D is ambiguous. Trimming removed 0 bases from V and 1 base from J, with 9 bases in between. The germline CDR1 and CDR2 sequences are GTSNPN and SVGIG (reference sequence). CDR3 size: 14 residues. CDR3 sequence (DNA): TGTGCCTGGAGTGTAAACAGTTGGAACACTGAAGCTTTCTTT. This sequence encodes CAWSVNSWNTEAFF.

The V call is TRBV30, the J call TRBJ1-4; D remains ambiguous. V lost 2 bases to trimming and J lost 4 bases, with 2 bases between them. CDR1 is GTSNPN and CDR2 is SVGIG in the germline V gene (reference sequence). The CDR3 runs 11 residues. The DNA for the CDR3 is TGTGCCTGGAGTCGTAATGAAAAACTGTTTTTT. As protein: CAWSRNEKLFF.

The chain is built from TRBV5-1 and TRBJ2-7; 10 positions agree with TRBD2. The CDR3 covers 15 residues. CDR1 and CDR2 (germline): SGHRS, YFSETQ. The J segment lost 5 bases and the V segment lost 0 bases, leaving 5 bases of the junction unmatched. CDR3 sequence: CASSLGKGLANEQYF. DNA for the CDR3: TGCGCCAGCAGCTTGGGGAAGGGACTAGCGAACGAGCAGTACTTC.

The V call is TRBV11-3, the J call TRBJ2-1, with D perhaps TRBD2 (5 bases). Between the trimmed V and J ends, which lost 1 base and 0 bases, there was a span of 16 bases. This CDR3 comprises 18 residues. Germline CDR1 reads SGHNT; CDR2 reads YENEEA. The CDR3 DNA is TGTGCCAGCAGCTTAGCGCACATCGGGGTCCCCTCCTACAATGAGCAGTTCTTC. This codes for CASSLAHIGVPSYNEQFF.

This chain connects TRBV29-1 to TRBJ2-1, with 8 nucleotides matching TRBD2. The CDR3 runs to 18 residues. Germline V lookup: CDR1 SQVTM, CDR2 ANQGSEA. Trimming cost V 1 base and J 13 bases; bases outside gene matches: 24. The CDR3 loop is CSVEGDGEALGAGGRQFF. DNA for the CDR3: TGCAGCGTTGAAGGGGACGGGGAAGCTTTAGGGGCGGGAGGTCGCCAGTTCTTC.

The chain employs TRBV5-1 and TRBJ1-5; 12 bases are a match to TRBD1. CDR1 and CDR2 from the germline V gene are SGHRS and YFSETQ. The CDR3 totals 15 residues. The trim removed 4 bases at V and 6 bases at J, leaving 5 bases unmatched. CDR3 region: CASSAGTGGIQPQHF. CDR3 nucleotides: TGCGCCAGCAGCGCGGGGACAGGGGGCATTCAGCCCCAGCATTTT.

This rearrangement joins TRBV10-2 to TRBJ2-1; D gene unclear. The CDR3 covers 11 residues. In germline, CDR1 is WSHSY, CDR2 SAAADI. The V end lost 8 bases, the J end lost 4 bases, and 6 bases lay between the germline ends. CDR3 DNA sequence: TGCGCCAGCGGAGATTACAATGAGCAGTTCTTC. Translated, it gives CASGDYNEQFF.

V usage is TRBV4-1 and J usage is TRBJ1-1; D is unclear. Per the germline V gene, CDR1 is MGHRA and CDR2 is YSYEKL. The CDR3 runs 14 residues. V was trimmed by 6 bases and J by 0 bases, leaving 11 bases between them. The CDR3 DNA sequence: TGCGCCAGCAGTGGTCCTCTATTGAACACTGAAGCTTTCTTT. Amino acids: CASSGPLLNTEAFF.

The chain recombines TRBV5-4 with TRBJ2-7; possibly TRBD1 for D (6 bases). Germline CDR1 and CDR2: SGHNT and YYREEE (reference sequence). There are 18 residues in the CDR3. Trimming removed 1 base at V and 6 bases at J, with 26 bases between. CDR3 protein: CASSLRVTRTVRGLEQYF. CDR3 coding DNA: TGTGCCAGCAGCTTGCGCGTTACCCGGACAGTTCGGGGTCTCGAGCAGTACTTC.

This clone is a singleton in its sample. The V call is TRBV28, the J call TRBJ2-3, with D tentatively TRBD2 (7 bases). Trimming removed 3 bases from V and 6 bases from J, with 13 bases in between. CDR1 and CDR2 (germline): MDHEN, SYDVKM. The length of the CDR3 is 14 residues. CDR3 in DNA: TGTGCCAGCAGTTTTCCGGGAGGACAGGATACGCAGTATTTT. Its translation is CASSFPGGQDTQYF.

The chain employs TRBV7-6 and TRBJ2-3, with D tentatively TRBD1 (6 bases). Germline lookup yields CDR1 SGHVS and CDR2 FNYEAQ. The CDR3 extends over 15 amino acids. V lost 5 bases and J 0 bases, leaving 12 bases between the germline ends. CDR3 residues: CASSLRGLSTDTQYF. Here the CDR3 DNA reads TGTGCCAGCAGCCTCAGGGGTTTGAGCACAGATACGCAGTATTTT. Drawing the rest from reference TRBV7-6 and TRBJ2-3, the complete variable domain is GAGVSQSPRYKVTKRGQDVALRCDPISGHVSLYWYRQALGQGPEFLTYFNYEAQQDKSGLPNDRFSAERPEGSISTLTIQRTEQRDSAMYRCASSLRGLSTDTQYFGPGTRLTVL.

This chain joins TRBV7-9 and TRBJ2-7; a possible D gene is TRBD2 (5 bases). This CDR3 has 15 residues. Germline V lookup: CDR1 SEHNR, CDR2 FQNEAQ (reference sequence). Trimming removed 7 bases at V and 5 bases at J, with 21 bases between. Here the CDR3 reads CASTPRAWRPDEQYF. DNA for the CDR3: TGTGCCAGCACTCCTAGGGCATGGAGGCCGGACGAGCAGTACTTC. The full variable domain, completed using reference TRBV7-9 and TRBJ2-7, is DTGVSQNPRHKITKRGQNVTFRCDPISEHNRLYWYRQTLGQGPEFLTYFQNEAQLEKSRLLSDRFSAERPKGSFSTLEIQRTEQGDSAMYLCASTPRAWRPDEQYFGPGTRLTVT.

J is TRBJ2-2 and V is TRBV19, with 7 positions matching TRBD2. The CDR3 covers 15 residues. V lost 8 bases to trimming and J lost 10 bases; unmatched junction nucleotides: 16. The germline CDR1 and CDR2 sequences are LNHDA and SQIVND (reference sequence). The CDR3 DNA follows: TGTGCCAGTGGGCGGCCTAGCGGCGAGAGGTTGGAGCTGTTTTTT. Translation: CASGRPSGERLELFF.

J is TRBJ1-1 and V is TRBV27; a weak D match, TRBD1 (5 bases). This CDR3 is 14 amino acids long. Trimming shortened V by 3 bases and J by 0 bases, and 8 bases separated the two germline ends. CDR1 is MNHEY and CDR2 is SMNVEV in the germline V gene (reference sequence). This chain's CDR3 is CASSFGHLNTEAFF. The DNA of the CDR3 is TGTGCCAGCAGTTTCGGACACCTGAACACTGAAGCTTTCTTT.

In this sample, this clone turned up once. The V and J genes are TRBV4-1 and TRBJ1-4; 9 nucleotides line up with TRBD1. There are 14 residues in the CDR3. The germline V gene has CDR1 MGHRA and CDR2 YSYEKL. V lost 4 bases to trimming and J lost 8 bases; unmatched junction nucleotides: 5. CDR3 coding DNA: TGCGCCAGCAGCCCCGGACAGGGGTGGGAAAAACTGTTTTTT. Protein sequence: CASSPGQGWEKLFF.

The sample holds one count of this clone. The chain joins TRBV6-4 to TRBJ2-7, with a weak D call TRBD1 (5 bases). CDR3 size: 16 residues. V was clipped by 6 bases and J by 1 base, with 19 bases between them. Per germline, CDR1 MRHNA and CDR2 SNTAGT. Written as DNA, the CDR3 is TGTGCCAGCAGGGGGCCGATGACAGCCTATTCCTACGAGCAGTACTTC. This gives the protein CASRGPMTAYSYEQYF.

V usage is TRBV10-1 and J usage is TRBJ1-1; D may be TRBD1 (5 bases). The V end lost 9 bases, the J end lost 4 bases, and 6 bases lay between the germline ends. The CDR3 consists of 10 residues. The germline CDR1 and CDR2 sequences are WNHNN and SYGVQD (reference sequence). CDR3 residues: CASDSTEAFF. Written as DNA, the CDR3 is TGCGCCAGTGACAGCACTGAAGCTTTCTTT.

V and J are TRBV7-2 and TRBJ1-2, with 7 positions matching TRBD1. Germline V gene sequence: CDR1 SGHTA, CDR2 FQGNSA. This CDR3 has 15 residues. Unmatched junction bases numbered 13, after V lost 6 bases and J lost 6 bases. The CDR3 loop is CASRYHRGESDGYTF. In DNA, the CDR3 is TGTGCCAGCAGATACCACAGGGGTGAAAGCGATGGCTACACCTTC.

The chain uses TRBV9 and TRBJ1-4; 7 bases fit TRBD1. Germline lookup yields CDR1 SGDLS and CDR2 YYNGEE. The V segment lost 4 bases and the J segment 5 bases; nucleotides outside the gene matches: 5. The CDR3 has 14 amino acids. The CDR3 is CASSPGTANEKLFF. The CDR3 DNA reads TGTGCCAGCAGCCCGGGGACAGCAAATGAAAAACTGTTTTTT.

V gene TRBV6-1 combines with J gene TRBJ1-6, with a weak D call TRBD1 (5 bases). This CDR3 spans 14 amino acids. Germline V gene sequence: CDR1 MNHNS, CDR2 SASEGT. The V gene lost 10 bases and the J gene lost 10 bases, with 20 bases spanning the gap. In DNA form, the CDR3 reads TGTGCCACCCTTTGGTCGGGGGTCGGATCACCCCTCCACTTT. This codes for CATLWSGVGSPLHF.

In its sample, this clone was seen once. The rearrangement uses TRBV29-1 and TRBJ2-5; D is perhaps TRBD2 (5 bases). The germline CDR1 and CDR2 sequences are SQVTM and ANQGSEA. The CDR3 spans 13 residues. V was trimmed by 4 bases and J by 2 bases, leaving 11 bases between them. The CDR3 region is CSVVRRGQETQYF. CDR3 DNA sequence: TGCAGCGTTGTCAGGAGAGGGCAAGAGACCCAGTACTTC.

This chain uses TRBV30 with TRBJ2-2; 9 bases line up with TRBD2. There are 15 residues in the CDR3. J lost 1 base, V lost 5 bases, and 5 bases had no gene match. Germline values: CDR1 GTSNPN, CDR2 SVGIG (reference sequence). CDR3 sequence (DNA): TGTGCCTGGGAACGAGCGGGGGGGAACACCGGGGAGCTGTTTTTT. The encoded protein is CAWERAGGNTGELFF.

A word on this clone: One end of the junction varies from germline; a read error may be responsible. V and J are TRBV2 and TRBJ1-3; 7 nucleotides match TRBD1. Germline CDR1 is SNHLY and CDR2 is FYNNEI. This CDR3 has 14 amino acids. The CDR3 sequence: CASTEQGPGNTIYF. In nucleotides, the CDR3 is TGTGCCAGCACTGAACAGGGGCCTGGAAACACCATATATTTT.

The chain has TRBV19 and TRBJ2-2, with 7 bases matching TRBD1. J lost 7 bases, V lost 10 bases, and 15 bases had no gene match. Germline V CDR1 and CDR2: LNHDA, SQIVND (reference sequence). The CDR3 is 15 amino acids. The DNA for the CDR3 is TGTGCCACCTCTGGGCAACAGGGGAGCGGCGGGGAGCTGTTTTTT. This encodes CATSGQQGSGGELFF. The full variable domain, rest sourced from reference TRBV19 and TRBJ2-2, is DGGITQSPKYLFRKEGQNVTLSCEQNLNHDAMYWYRQDPGQGLRLIYYSQIVNDFQKGDIAEGYSVSREKKESFPLTVTSAQKNPTAFYLCATSGQQGSGGELFFGEGSRLTVL.

The chain joins TRBV19 to TRBJ2-3, with TRBD1 identical over 12 bases. Germline-derived CDR1 and CDR2 are LNHDA and SQIVND (reference sequence). The CDR3 loop spans 15 amino acids. With V trimmed by 6 bases and J by 4 bases, 5 bases remained unmatched. DNA of the CDR3: TGTGCCAGTAGCCGGGACAGGGGGCTTGCAGATACGCAGTATTTT. This sequence encodes CASSRDRGLADTQYF.

The chain couples TRBV19 to TRBJ2-7; maybe TRBD2 (6 bases). V shed 4 bases and J shed 4 bases, with 23 bases lying between them. Germline V gene data show CDR1 as LNHDA and CDR2 as SQIVND (reference sequence). This CDR3 region has 17 residues. The CDR3 loop is CASSRRRGRRDFYEQYF. The DNA for the CDR3 is TGTGCCAGTAGTAGGAGGAGGGGCAGGAGGGATTTTTACGAGCAGTACTTC.

The V and J genes are TRBV5-5 and TRBJ1-6; D is ambiguous. The germline V gene encodes CDR1 SGHKS and CDR2 YYEKEE (reference sequence). The CDR3 has 14 residues. V dropped 0 bases and J dropped 10 bases, with 11 bases sitting between them. In DNA form, the CDR3 reads TGTGCCAGCAGCTTGGGGGCCCCGGGGTCACCCCTCCACTTT. It encodes CASSLGAPGSPLHF.